This entry lists 4 T cell receptor beta chains sequenced from one sample in a study of T cell changes during pregnancy in multiple sclerosis. Here immunoSEQ multiplex PCR was the method, and the copy in TCRdb shows in-frame clones only, minus some. The table records 50,000 or so clones, approximately 92% of them present only once. The sample here was CD4+ T cells from peripheral blood mononuclear cells, taken before pregnancy. The origin of the receptors is a female donor with multiple sclerosis, enrolled in a pregnancy study.

The rearrangement joins TRBV28 to TRBJ2-1, with 7 positions matching TRBD2. CDR1 is MDHEN, CDR2 SYDVKM, per germline. The junction had 6 bases not matched to a gene; V was cut back by 6 bases and J by 10 bases. The CDR3 consists of 12 residues. The CDR3 region is CASRQPGLEQFF. CDR3 nucleotides: TGTGCCAGCAGACAACCGGGACTAGAGCAGTTCTTC. The entire variable domain, with the rest obtained from reference TRBV28 and TRBJ2-1, is as follows: DVKVTQSSRYLVKRTGEKVFLECVQDMDHENMFWYRQDPGLGLRLIYFSYDVKMKEKGDIPEGYSVSREKKERFSLILESASTNQTSMYLCASRQPGLEQFFGPGTRLTVL.

The chain employs TRBV30 and TRBJ2-2, with 7 bases fitting TRBD1. CDR1 is GTSNPN, CDR2 SVGIG, per germline (reference sequence). Unmatched junction bases numbered 13, after V lost 5 bases and J lost 13 bases. The CDR3 is 13 amino acids. The CDR3 is CAWARELGGMLFF. The DNA of the CDR3 is TGTGCCTGGGCTCGAGAGCTAGGGGGCATGCTGTTTTTT.

V is TRBV10-3 and J is TRBJ2-1; the D gene is possibly TRBD2 (5 bases). The CDR3 runs to 14 residues. V dropped 4 bases and J dropped 8 bases, with 15 bases sitting between them. In germline, CDR1 is ENHRY, CDR2 SYGVKD. In DNA form, the CDR3 reads TGTGCCATCAGTGCAGGTGGTGGGAGCTATGAGCAGTTCTTC. This encodes CAISAGGGSYEQFF.

The gene calls are TRBV6-1 and TRBJ2-1; D unclear. This CDR3 is built from 17 residues. V lost 1 base to trimming and J lost 4 bases, with 17 bases between them. Germline values: CDR1 MNHNS, CDR2 SASEGT. CDR3 sequence (DNA): TGTGCCAGCAGTGAAGAGTTCTACGGGTCTTATTACAATGAGCAGTTCTTC. Translation: CASSEEFYGSYYNEQFF.